This record looks at one T cell receptor (beta chain) sequence and its context. These data are taken from a study of T cell changes during pregnancy in multiple sclerosis. This CDR3 spans 14 amino acids. Germline CDR1 reads MDHEN; CDR2 reads SYDVKM. Trimming removed 4 bases from V and 7 bases from J; junction bases left unmatched: 8. TCRdb's table, derived via immunoSEQ multiplex PCR, lists solely in-frame clones and lacks some. This sample has 65,000 to 85,000 clones, with 94% found just once. J is TRBJ2-7 and V is TRBV28; 9 nucleotides match TRBD1. The sequencing here drew on CD4+ T cells from peripheral blood mononuclear cells, taken after pregnancy. This TCR was sampled from a female donor with multiple sclerosis, enrolled in a pregnancy study. CDR3 in DNA: TGTGCCAGCAGTTCCGGGACAGGGTTGCGAGAGCAGTACTTC. Translation: CASSSGTGLREQYF.